Listed below are T cell receptor beta chains from one sample, sequenced in a study of technical replicates of blood from several donors. The data were produced by immunoSEQ multiplex PCR, yet TCRdb's version contains in-frame clones alone and is incomplete. This sample has approximately 53,000 clones, with 95% to 97% found just once. Material: T cells isolated from PBMCs. All receptors come from a human donor in good health. The CDR3 runs from the conserved cysteine through the conserved F or W. Each record gives: J gene, D gene, V gene, clone size, CDR3 protein, CDR3 DNA. D genes are given only for firm matches. Rows may omit the clone size; those that give it use once, few, many or a size class.

j_gene: TRBJ2-6; d_gene: .; v_gene: TRBV28; abundance: .; CDR3aa: CASSPGEANVLTF; CDR3nt: TGTGCCAGCAGTCCGGGGGAGGCCAACGTCCTGACTTTC
j_gene: TRBJ2-7; d_gene: .; v_gene: TRBV20-1; abundance: .; CDR3aa: CSAIQDYEQYF; CDR3nt: TGCAGTGCTATCCAGGACTACGAGCAGTACTTC
j_gene: TRBJ2-7; d_gene: TRBD2; v_gene: TRBV6-5; abundance: .; CDR3aa: CASRLAGDHSYEQYF; CDR3nt: TGTGCCAGCAGACTAGCGGGAGACCACTCCTACGAGCAGTACTTC
j_gene: TRBJ2-1; d_gene: TRBD2; v_gene: TRBV25-1; abundance: .; CDR3aa: CASSALGLADNEQFF; CDR3nt: TGTGCCAGCAGTGCTCTGGGACTAGCGGACAATGAGCAGTTCTTC
j_gene: TRBJ1-1; d_gene: .; v_gene: TRBV28; abundance: .; CDR3aa: CASSLGRGVRTEAFF; CDR3nt: TGTGCCAGCAGTTTGGGGCGCGGGGTACGCACTGAAGCTTTCTTT
j_gene: TRBJ2-5; d_gene: .; v_gene: TRBV7-7; abundance: .; CDR3aa: CASSSGGETQYF; CDR3nt: TGTGCTAGCAGCTCCGGCGGAGAGACCCAGTACTTC
j_gene: TRBJ2-4; d_gene: TRBD1; v_gene: TRBV30; abundance: .; CDR3aa: CAWSPDRAKNIQYF; CDR3nt: TGTGCCTGGAGTCCGGACAGGGCCAAAAACATTCAGTACTTC
j_gene: TRBJ2-4; d_gene: TRBD2; v_gene: TRBV5-4; abundance: .; CDR3aa: CASSSPGLANIQYF; CDR3nt: TGTGCCAGCAGCTCCCCGGGACTAGCAAACATTCAGTACTTC
j_gene: TRBJ2-7; d_gene: TRBD2; v_gene: TRBV11-3; abundance: .; CDR3aa: CASSLNPGGEQYF; CDR3nt: TGTGCCAGCAGCTTAAACCCGGGAGGTGAGCAGTACTTC
j_gene: TRBJ1-5; d_gene: TRBD1; v_gene: TRBV28; abundance: .; CDR3aa: CASYRQGVGNQPQHF; CDR3nt: TGTGCCAGCTACCGACAGGGGGTAGGTAATCAGCCCCAGCATTTT
j_gene: TRBJ2-3; d_gene: .; v_gene: TRBV7-2; abundance: few; CDR3aa: CASSFSSASGQDTQYF; CDR3nt: TGTGCCAGCAGCTTCAGTTCGGCGTCGGGACAAGATACGCAGTATTTT
j_gene: TRBJ2-2; d_gene: TRBD2; v_gene: TRBV18; abundance: .; CDR3aa: CASSPGTSGIISGELFF; CDR3nt: TGTGCCAGCTCACCTGGGACTAGCGGGATAATCAGCGGGGAGCTGTTTTTT
j_gene: TRBJ1-4; d_gene: TRBD1; v_gene: TRBV2; abundance: .; CDR3aa: CASSSGTEDREKLFF; CDR3nt: TGTGCCAGCAGTTCCGGGACAGAAGACCGAGAAAAACTGTTTTTT
j_gene: TRBJ2-7; d_gene: .; v_gene: TRBV2; abundance: once; CDR3aa: CASSLLALEQYF; CDR3nt: TGTGCCAGCAGTCTCCTAGCACTCGAGCAGTACTTC
j_gene: TRBJ2-1; d_gene: .; v_gene: TRBV5-6; abundance: .; CDR3aa: CASSPPGPVVNEQFF; CDR3nt: TGTGCCAGCAGCCCCCCAGGGCCTGTGGTCAATGAGCAGTTCTTC
j_gene: TRBJ2-7; d_gene: TRBD2; v_gene: TRBV5-4; abundance: .; CDR3aa: CASSLEAGGLTSYEQYF; CDR3nt: TGTGCCAGCAGCTTGGAGGCGGGAGGGCTTACGTCCTACGAGCAGTACTTC
j_gene: TRBJ2-7; d_gene: TRBD2; v_gene: TRBV18; abundance: .; CDR3aa: CASSPAGVNEQYF; CDR3nt: TGTGCCAGCTCACCGGCGGGAGTGAACGAGCAGTACTTC
j_gene: TRBJ1-5; d_gene: .; v_gene: TRBV27; abundance: .; CDR3aa: CASSLGGDQPQHF; CDR3nt: TGTGCCAGCAGCCTAGGGGGTGATCAGCCCCAGCATTTT